The T cell receptor beta chain under discussion was sequenced for a study of identical twins. Study-wide results and caveats: The study found excess low generation probability among twin-shared out-of-frame alpha sequences. Excess twin sharing in beta out-of-frame sequences was weaker.

This clonotype has just a few counts. Its antigen is undetermined. Template switching supplied a universal primer site; unique molecular identifiers were carried on the cDNA. TCRdb re-called the 5' RACE reads with MiXCR, one entry per CDR3 protein. Among approximately 630,000 distinct CDR3 sequences listed, about 7.1% were seen once. These same records also appear under a second study, on yellow fever vaccine responses in identical twins.

The TCR was taken from a woman between 18 and 30 years old in good health. The sample taken for sequencing was PBMCs.

The CDR3 region has the DNA TGTGCCAGCAGTCTTGACTCATATGAAGCTTTCTTT. Its protein is CASSLDSYEAFF. The chain uses TRBV28 and TRBJ1-1; D ambiguous. The V end lost 5 bases, the J end lost 7 bases, and 11 bases lay between the germline ends. Germline CDR1 is MDHEN and CDR2 is SYDVKM. This CDR3 is 12 amino acids long.